The T cell receptor (beta chain) under discussion was sequenced for a study of blood T cell repertoires in COVID-19. About the research overall: Italy, Spain and the United States were the sources of the convalescent and acute COVID-19 samples. T cells, B-cell-depleted T cells, or PBMCs provided the cDNA or gDNA that served as material.

Per the original methods: Estimation of nucleated cell counts relied on the amplification of reference gene primers. TCRdb's copy holds only in-frame clones and misses some; the assay was immunoSEQ multiplex PCR. That table furnishes V, J and clone size, whereas the DNA furnished D and trimming. Here the sample spans about 200,000 clones, about 85% being singletons. This clone was seen only a few times. Seattle's cohort entered during active infection and was followed longitudinally. The CDR3 is 15 residues long. Trimming cost V 2 bases and J 0 bases, with 5 bases left between them. CDR1 is SNHLY, CDR2 FYNNEI, per germline.

This receptor was taken from a woman in her fifties or sixties with COVID-19, enrolled during active disease. The chain uses TRBV2 and TRBJ2-6; D perhaps matches TRBD2 (5 bases). The source material was peripheral blood. CDR3 region: CASSERGSGANVLTF. For the CDR3, the DNA is TGTGCCAGCAGTGAACGGGGCTCTGGGGCCAACGTCCTGACTTTC.